The rows below give T cell receptor beta chains drawn from one sample of a study of cytomegalovirus exposure and HLA in healthy donors. Produced via immunoSEQ multiplex PCR; TCRdb's table is partial and in-frame only. The table has 150,000 to 200,000 clones, 75% to 90% seen once. Sequencing input: PBMCs. The receptors stem from a male donor in good health and CMV-seropositive. Each CDR3 is given with its conserved first and last residue. A D gene is named only where the DNA matches it firmly. Part of the rows lack a size; the others show once, few, many or a class for expanded clones.

>NA|NA|TRBJ1-3|TRBV27
CASSKSGQRNTIYF
TGTGCCAGCAGTAAATCCGGACAGCGAAACACCATATATTTT
>NA|NA|TRBJ2-5|TRBV6-5
CASTSGPRAQTQYF
TGTGCCAGCACCTCCGGGCCGAGGGCCCAGACCCAGTACTTC
>NA|NA|TRBJ2-5|TRBV7-2
CASSLLGSGKTQYF
TGTGCCAGCAGCTTACTGGGTTCAGGGAAGACCCAGTACTTC
>NA|few|TRBJ1-1|TRBV27
CASTLREGGHTEAFF
TGTGCCAGCACCCTTAGGGAGGGAGGGCACACTGAAGCTTTCTTT
>NA|NA|TRBJ2-2|TRBV29-1
CSVDGQNTGELFF
TGCAGCGTTGACGGACAGAACACCGGGGAGCTGTTTTTT
>NA|NA|TRBJ2-1|TRBV2
CASRDFERDEQFF
TGTGCCAGCAGGGACTTTGAACGGGATGAGCAGTTCTTC
>TRBD1|NA|TRBJ2-7|TRBV7-9
CASSPPTGTGFYEQYF
TGTGCCAGCAGCCCGCCAACCGGGACAGGTTTTTACGAGCAGTACTTC
>TRBD1|NA|TRBJ2-5|TRBV30
CAWRRTGRQETQYF
TGTGCCTGGAGGCGGACAGGCCGTCAAGAGACCCAGTACTTC
>NA|NA|TRBJ1-2|TRBV7-2
CASSLAAEDYGYTF
TGTGCCAGCAGCTTAGCGGCGGAGGACTATGGCTACACCTTC
>NA|NA|TRBJ2-1|TRBV5-1
CASMAGYGYNEQFF
TGCGCCAGCATGGCGGGCTACGGGTACAATGAGCAGTTCTTC
>NA|NA|TRBJ1-6|TRBV9
CASGTAFNSPLHF
TGTGCCAGCGGAACAGCCTTTAATTCACCCCTCCACTTT
>NA|NA|TRBJ1-1|TRBV2
CASREVDTEAFF
TGTGCCAGCAGGGAGGTGGACACTGAAGCTTTCTTT
>NA|NA|TRBJ2-2|TRBV19
CASSKTWHTGELFF
TGTGCCAGTAGTAAAACATGGCACACCGGGGAGCTGTTTTTT
>TRBD1|NA|TRBJ2-7|TRBV19
CASSRDSFYEQYF
TGTGCCAGTAGCAGGGACAGCTTTTACGAGCAGTACTTC
>NA|NA|TRBJ2-7|TRBV4-1
CASSQVRGTYEQYF
TGCGCCAGCAGCCAAGTTCGCGGGACCTACGAGCAGTACTTC
>NA|NA|TRBJ1-2|TRBV6-5
CASSYSSRGRDGYTF
TGTGCCAGCAGTTACTCGAGCAGGGGTAGGGATGGCTACACCTTC
>TRBD2|NA|TRBJ2-5|TRBV5-1
CASVGLAGDETQYF
TGCGCCAGCGTTGGACTAGCGGGAGACGAGACCCAGTACTTC
>TRBD2|NA|TRBJ2-2|TRBV27
CASSLTSGYTGELFF
TGTGCCAGCAGTTTAACTAGCGGATACACCGGGGAGCTGTTTTTT
>NA|NA|TRBJ1-5|TRBV27
CASRDSRNQPQHF
TGTGCCAGCAGAGACAGCCGCAATCAGCCCCAGCATTTT
>TRBD1|NA|TRBJ2-7|TRBV4-1
CASSQNPGQGNYEQYF
TGCGCCAGCAGCCAAAACCCGGGACAGGGGAACTACGAGCAGTACTTC
>NA|NA|TRBJ1-1|TRBV7-9
CSSSLDPGGTEAFF
TGTTCCAGCAGCTTAGACCCGGGGGGCACTGAAGCTTTCTTT
>NA|NA|TRBJ2-1|TRBV5-1
CASSFQALDNEQFF
TGCGCCAGCAGCTTCCAGGCACTGGACAATGAGCAGTTCTTC
>TRBD1|few|TRBJ1-3|TRBV5-4
CASSLQNRQGVDTIYF
TGTGCCAGCAGCTTGCAAAACCGACAGGGGGTAGACACCATATATTTT
>NA|NA|TRBJ2-1|TRBV6-5
CASSYRQMYNEQFF
TGTGCCAGCAGTTATCGTCAGATGTACAATGAGCAGTTCTTC
>TRBD1|few|TRBJ2-1|TRBV18
CASSPPKGASSYNEQFF
TGTGCCAGCTCACCACCGAAGGGGGCGAGCTCCTACAATGAGCAGTTCTTC
>NA|NA|TRBJ2-3|TRBV5-1
CASSFGGNTDTQYF
TGCGCCAGCAGCTTCGGCGGGAACACAGATACGCAGTATTTT
>TRBD2|once|TRBJ2-7|TRBV29-1
CSVTPSGVLYEQYF
TGCAGCGTTACCCCTAGCGGTGTTCTATACGAGCAGTACTTC
>NA|NA|TRBJ2-6|TRBV9
CASQGLSGANVLTF
TGTGCCAGCCAGGGTCTCTCTGGGGCCAACGTCCTGACTTTC
>TRBD1|NA|TRBJ1-5|TRBV2
CASSSGQGGNQPQHF
TGTGCCAGCAGTTCCGGACAGGGCGGCAATCAGCCCCAGCATTTT
>NA|few|TRBJ1-2|TRBV11-2
CASSSIRARAYGYTF
NA
>NA|NA|TRBJ1-1|TRBV7-6
CASSLTGTGNTEAFF
TGTGCCAGCAGCTTAACCGGGACTGGGAACACTGAAGCTTTCTTT
>NA|NA|TRBJ1-5|TRBV28
CASSNYLRPQHF
TGTGCCAGCAGCAACTATTTGAGGCCCCAGCATTTT
>NA|NA|TRBJ2-7|TRBV9
CASSARGSSYEQYF
TGTGCCAGCAGCGCACGGGGTAGCTCCTACGAGCAGTACTTC
>NA|NA|TRBJ2-4|TRBV7-2
CASSFGVLAKNIQYF
TGTGCCAGCAGCTTCGGGGTTCTAGCCAAAAACATTCAGTACTTC
>NA|NA|TRBJ2-1|TRBV9
CASSLSSYNEQFF
TGTGCCAGCAGCCTGAGCTCCTACAATGAGCAGTTCTTC
>TRBD1|once|TRBJ1-2|TRBV14
CASSQRTGALYGYTF
TGTGCCAGCAGCCAAAGGACAGGGGCACTCTATGGCTACACCTTC
>NA|NA|TRBJ2-5|TRBV18
CASSQIPQETQYF
TGTGCCAGCTCCCAAATCCCCCAAGAGACCCAGTACTTC
>NA|NA|TRBJ2-3|TRBV18
CASSPFTRDTQYF
TGTGCCAGCTCACCTTTTACCAGAGATACGCAGTATTTT
>NA|NA|TRBJ2-1|TRBV11-3
CASSLNAGTAYNEQFF
TGTGCCAGCAGCTTAAACGCGGGGACTGCCTACAATGAGCAGTTCTTC
>NA|NA|TRBJ2-2|TRBV6-5
CASSYDETGGTGELFF
TGTGCCAGCAGTTACGACGAAACGGGTGGCACCGGGGAGCTGTTTTTT
>TRBD1|NA|TRBJ1-4|TRBV28
CASRSDRVEGNTLWFF
TGTGCCAGCAGGTCGGACAGGGTCGAGGGGAATACGTTGTGGTTTTTT
>NA|NA|TRBJ2-1|TRBV19
CASSISLSSYNEQFF
TGTGCCAGTAGTATTTCCTTGAGCTCCTACAATGAGCAGTTCTTC
>NA|few|TRBJ1-2|TRBV6-5
CASSYQGLGYTF
TGTGCCAGCAGTTACCAGGGGCTCGGCTACACCTTC
>TRBD2|once|TRBJ2-3|TRBV28
CASSLVFGGRRAADTQYF
TGTGCCAGCAGTTTAGTCTTTGGCGGGAGACGCGCGGCAGATACGCAGTATTTT
>NA|few|TRBJ2-2|TRBV9
CASSVVGGTPNTGELFF
TGTGCCAGCAGCGTAGTGGGGGGGACACCGAACACCGGGGAGCTGTTTTTT
>TRBD2|once|TRBJ2-7|TRBV11-1
CASSSRDGLASYEQYF
TGTGCCAGCAGCTCCCGGGACGGACTAGCGAGCTACGAGCAGTACTTC
>NA|NA|TRBJ2-7|TRBV14
CASSQGPGRSYKQYF
TGTGCCAGCAGCCAAGGTCCGGGAAGGTCCTACAAGCAGTACTTC
>NA|NA|TRBJ1-1|TRBV6-4
CASSEGGYGTEAFF
TGTGCCAGCAGTGAAGGGGGTTACGGGACTGAAGCTTTCTTT
>NA|NA|TRBJ2-7|TRBV7-9
CSSSVIFGEQYF
TGTTCCAGCAGCGTTATTTTCGGGGAGCAGTACTTC
>NA|NA|TRBJ2-1|TRBV4-2
CASKSSGRYNEQFF
TGTGCCAGCAAGTCCAGCGGACGCTACAATGAGCAGTTCTTC
>TRBD1|NA|TRBJ1-3|TRBV28
CASSPWDRFSGNTIYF
TGTGCCAGCAGTCCTTGGGACAGATTCTCTGGAAACACCATATATTTT